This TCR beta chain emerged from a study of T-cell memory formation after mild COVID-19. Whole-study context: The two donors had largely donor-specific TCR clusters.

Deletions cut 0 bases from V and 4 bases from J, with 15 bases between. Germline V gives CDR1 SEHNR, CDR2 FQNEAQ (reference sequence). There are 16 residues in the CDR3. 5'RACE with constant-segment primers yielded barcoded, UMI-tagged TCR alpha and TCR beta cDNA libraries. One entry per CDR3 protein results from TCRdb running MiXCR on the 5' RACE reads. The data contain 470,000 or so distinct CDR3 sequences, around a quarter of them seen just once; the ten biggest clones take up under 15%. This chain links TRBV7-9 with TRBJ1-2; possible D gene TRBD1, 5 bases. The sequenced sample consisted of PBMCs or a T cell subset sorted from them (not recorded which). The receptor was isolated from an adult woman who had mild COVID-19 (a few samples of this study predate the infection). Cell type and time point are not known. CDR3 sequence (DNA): TGTGCCAGCAGCTTAGCGCCGGACAACCGGGGCTATGGCTACACCTTC. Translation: CASSLAPDNRGYGYTF. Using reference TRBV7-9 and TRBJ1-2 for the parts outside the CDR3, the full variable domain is DTGVSQNPRHKITKRGQNVTFRCDPISEHNRLYWYRQTLGQGPEFLTYFQNEAQLEKSRLLSDRFSAERPKGSFSTLEIQRTEQGDSAMYLCASSLAPDNRGYGYTFGSGTRLTVV.